This T cell receptor beta chain emerged from a study of T cells in Graves' hyperthyroidism and ophthalmopathy. In the case of this clonotype: The antigen is unknown.

Amplified TCR beta CDR3 regions derived from RNA transcripts. The TCR CDR3 first-round RT-PCR relied on the HTBI primer set. TCRdb re-called the multiplex PCR reads with MiXCR, one entry per CDR3 protein. The sample has about 660,000 distinct CDR3 sequences, about 45% seen once; the top ten hold roughly 7.2%. Study results and caveats: Blood samples included most of the expanded thyroid clonotypes exceeding 0.001.

Germline V gene lookup returns CDR1 MNHNS and CDR2 SASEGT. V was cut by 7 bases and J by 4 bases, with 14 bases left in between. The CDR3 is 14 residues long. V gene TRBV6-1 combines with J gene TRBJ1-5; D may be TRBD1 (6 bases). The source is an adult man with Graves' disease, either hyperthyroidism or ophthalmopathy (not recorded which). Sequenced sample: peripheral blood or thyroid tissue (not recorded which). The CDR3 DNA reads as TGTGCCAGCAACTCACAGGGAGGGAATCAGCCCCAGCATTTT. It encodes CASNSQGGNQPQHF.